Listed here are 5 T cell receptor beta chains from one sample, sequenced in a study of CD4+ T cells in melanoma. TCRdb's copy holds only in-frame clones and misses some; the assay was immunoSEQ multiplex PCR. The sample lists about 140,000 clones; around 90% were seen once. The receptors originated from a human donor with melanoma.

The rearrangement uses TRBV2 and TRBJ2-5; D possibly corresponds to TRBD2 (6 bases). The CDR3 consists of 16 residues. V gave up 5 bases and J gave up 1 base, with 17 bases separating them. CDR1 and CDR2 (germline): SNHLY, FYNNEI. The CDR3 loop reads CASSSNLPGLQETQYF. CDR3 nucleotide sequence: TGTGCCAGCAGTTCCAATTTACCGGGACTCCAAGAGACCCAGTACTTC.

The chain employs TRBV11-3 and TRBJ2-1; D gene ambiguous. The CDR3 is 15 amino acids. Trimming took 5 bases from V and 7 from J, leaving 18 bases between them. The germline V gene has CDR1 SGHNT and CDR2 YENEEA. CDR3 sequence reads: CASSPTAITTNEQFF. The CDR3 nucleotides read TGTGCCAGCAGCCCAACCGCTATAACCACGAATGAGCAGTTCTTC.

In nucleotides, the CDR3 is TGCGCCAGCAGCTTTTTAGAGGGGCTGAACACTGAAGCTTTCTTT. Its protein product is CASSFLEGLNTEAFF. The chain combines TRBV5-1 with TRBJ1-1; D may be TRBD1 (5 bases). CDR3 length: 15 residues. V shed 2 bases and J shed 0 bases, with 11 bases lying between them. Germline V gives CDR1 SGHRS, CDR2 YFSETQ.

This chain uses TRBV6-5 with TRBJ2-3, with 7 bases lining up with TRBD2. The V gene's germline CDR1 is MNHEY and CDR2 SVGAGI. This CDR3 contains 13 residues. The junction had 9 bases not matched to a gene; V was cut back by 6 bases and J by 9 bases. The CDR3 protein is CASSLPDGGTQYF. The CDR3 DNA sequence: TGTGCCAGCAGCTTGCCGGACGGGGGGACGCAGTATTTT.

V and J are TRBV5-8 and TRBJ2-7, with 7 nucleotides matching TRBD2. CDR1 and CDR2 from the germline V gene are SGHTS and YDEGEE. The J segment lost 1 base and the V segment lost 3 bases, leaving 4 bases of the junction unmatched. The CDR3 spans 14 residues. The DNA for the CDR3 is TGTGCCAGCAGCTACGGGGAGGGGTCCTACGAGCAGTACTTC. The encoded protein is CASSYGEGSYEQYF.